Sequencing of this T cell receptor (beta chain) was carried out in a study of cytomegalovirus exposure and HLA in healthy donors. Findings and limits, study-wide: In a later analysis, common viral pathogens appeared linked to several of the most significant clusters. The study designated about 180 TCR beta chains cytomegalovirus-associated. Most CMV-associated TCR beta chains were later found to appear HLA-restricted.

PCR used 60 Vbeta primers and 13 Jbeta primers. Sequencing was performed with immunoSEQ multiplex PCR; in TCRdb, only in-frame clones are kept and a portion is missing. This table holds approximately 100,000 clones, approximately 79% found once. The germline V gene has CDR1 MDHEN and CDR2 SYDVKM. The CDR3 totals 15 residues. With respect to this clone: What it binds is unknown. The germline gene is not matched at one end of the junction; a read error may be the cause.

Donors showed nominal health when sampled, although they likely had unrecorded immune exposures. Sequenced sample: PBMCs. This chain links TRBV28 with TRBJ2-1; D unclear. The source is a woman in her thirties or forties in good health and CMV-seronegative. The DNA for the CDR3 is TGTGCCAGCAGTTTACTTGACGACTTGGCGAATGAGCGGTTCTTC. This translates into CASSLLDDLANERFF.